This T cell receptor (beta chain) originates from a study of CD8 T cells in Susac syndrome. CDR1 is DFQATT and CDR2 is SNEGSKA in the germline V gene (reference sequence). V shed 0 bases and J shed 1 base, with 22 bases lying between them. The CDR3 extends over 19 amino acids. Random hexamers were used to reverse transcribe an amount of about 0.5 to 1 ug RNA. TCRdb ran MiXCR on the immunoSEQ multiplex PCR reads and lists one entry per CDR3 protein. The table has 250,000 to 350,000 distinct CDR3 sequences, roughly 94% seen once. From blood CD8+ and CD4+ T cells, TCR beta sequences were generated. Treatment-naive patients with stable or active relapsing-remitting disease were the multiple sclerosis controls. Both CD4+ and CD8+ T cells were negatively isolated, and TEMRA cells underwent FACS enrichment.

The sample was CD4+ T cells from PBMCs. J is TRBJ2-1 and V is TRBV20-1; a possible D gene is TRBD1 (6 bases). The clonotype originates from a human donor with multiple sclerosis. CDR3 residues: CSARDWAGDIMGSYNEQFF. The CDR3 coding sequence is TGCAGTGCTAGAGATTGGGCAGGGGACATCATGGGGTCCTACAATGAGCAGTTCTTC.